This T cell receptor (beta chain) is from a study of control samples from healthy donors and cancer patients. This CDR3 contains 15 residues. Germline CDR1 SGHRS, CDR2 YFSETQ. The V segment lost 2 bases and the J segment 4 bases; nucleotides outside the gene matches: 6. Repertoires were generated with immunoSEQ multiplex PCR, while TCRdb's copy carries only in-frame clones and drops some. The sample shows 80,000 or so clones, about nine tenths of them seen only once. This TCR was recovered from a man aged 45-65 years in good health. Sequenced: blood. J is TRBJ2-5 and V is TRBV5-1; 9 nucleotides match TRBD2. Written as DNA, the CDR3 is TGCGCCAGCAGCTTTACAGCGGGGGGTGGAGAGACCCAGTACTTC. It is translated as CASSFTAGGGETQYF. The variable domain in full, completed from reference TRBV5-1 and TRBJ2-5, reads KAGVTQTPRYLIKTRGQQVTLSCSPISGHRSVSWYQQTPGQGLQFLFEYFSETQRNKGNFPGRFSGRQFSNSRSEMNVSTLELGDSALYLCASSFTAGGGETQYFGPGTRLLVL.